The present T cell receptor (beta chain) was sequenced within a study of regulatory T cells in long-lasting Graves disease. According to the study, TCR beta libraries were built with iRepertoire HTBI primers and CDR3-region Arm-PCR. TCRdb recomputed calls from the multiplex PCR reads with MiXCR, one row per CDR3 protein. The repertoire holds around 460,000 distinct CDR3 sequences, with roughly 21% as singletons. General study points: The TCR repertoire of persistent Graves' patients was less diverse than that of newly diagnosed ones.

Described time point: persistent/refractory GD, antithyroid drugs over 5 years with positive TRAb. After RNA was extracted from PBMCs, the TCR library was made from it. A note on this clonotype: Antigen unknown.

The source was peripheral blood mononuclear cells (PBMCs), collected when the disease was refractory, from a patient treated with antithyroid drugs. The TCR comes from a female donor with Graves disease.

DNA for the CDR3: TGCAGCATGCAGGAAAACACTGAAGCTTTCTTT. Protein product: CSMQENTEAFF. The chain carries TRBV29-1 and TRBJ1-1; D not certain. The CDR3 length is 11 residues. With 8 bases removed from V and 2 bases from J, the gap between germline ends came to 9 bases. Germline CDR1 SQVTM, CDR2 ANQGSEA.